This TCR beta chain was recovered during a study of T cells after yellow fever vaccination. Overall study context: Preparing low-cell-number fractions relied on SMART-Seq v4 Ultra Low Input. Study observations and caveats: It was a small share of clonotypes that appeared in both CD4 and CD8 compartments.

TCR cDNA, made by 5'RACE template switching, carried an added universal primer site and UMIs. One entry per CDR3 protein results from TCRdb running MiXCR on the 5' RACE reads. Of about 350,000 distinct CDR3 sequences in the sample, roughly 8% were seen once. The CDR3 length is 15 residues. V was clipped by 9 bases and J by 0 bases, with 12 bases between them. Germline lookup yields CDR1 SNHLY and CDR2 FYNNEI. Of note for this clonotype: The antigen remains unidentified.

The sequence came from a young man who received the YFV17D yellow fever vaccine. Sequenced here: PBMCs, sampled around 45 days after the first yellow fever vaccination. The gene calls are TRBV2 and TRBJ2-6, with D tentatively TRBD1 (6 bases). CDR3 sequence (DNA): TGTGCCAGAGGGACACTTTACTCTGGGGCCAACGTCCTGACTTTC. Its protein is CARGTLYSGANVLTF. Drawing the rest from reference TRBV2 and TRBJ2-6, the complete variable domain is EPEVTQTPSHQVTQMGQEVILRCVPISNHLYFYWYRQILGQKVEFLVSFYNNEISEKSEIFDDQFSVERPDGSNFTLKIRSTKLEDSAMYFCARGTLYSGANVLTFGAGSRLTVL.